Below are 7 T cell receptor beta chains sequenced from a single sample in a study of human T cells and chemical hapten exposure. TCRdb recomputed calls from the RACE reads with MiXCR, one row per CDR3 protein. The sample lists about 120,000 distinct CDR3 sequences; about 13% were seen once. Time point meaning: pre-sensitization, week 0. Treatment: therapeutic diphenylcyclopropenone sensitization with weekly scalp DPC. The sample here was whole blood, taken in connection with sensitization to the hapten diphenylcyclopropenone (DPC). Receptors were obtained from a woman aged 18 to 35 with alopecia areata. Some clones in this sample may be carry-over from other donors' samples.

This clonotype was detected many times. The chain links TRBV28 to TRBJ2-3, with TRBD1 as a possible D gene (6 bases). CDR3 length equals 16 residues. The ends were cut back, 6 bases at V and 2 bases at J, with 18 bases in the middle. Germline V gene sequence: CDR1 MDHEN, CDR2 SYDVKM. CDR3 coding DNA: TGTGCCAGCAGATCCGGGACACTCTCATCCACAGATACGCAGTATTTT. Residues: CASRSGTLSSTDTQYF.

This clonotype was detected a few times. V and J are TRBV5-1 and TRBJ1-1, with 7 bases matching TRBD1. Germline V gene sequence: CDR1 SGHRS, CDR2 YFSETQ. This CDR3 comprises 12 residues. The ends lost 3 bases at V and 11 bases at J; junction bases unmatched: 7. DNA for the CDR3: TGCGCCAGCAGCTACCCACAGGGGAAGGCTTTCTTT. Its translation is CASSYPQGKAFF. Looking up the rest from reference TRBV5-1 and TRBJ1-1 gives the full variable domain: KAGVTQTPRYLIKTRGQQVTLSCSPISGHRSVSWYQQTPGQGLQFLFEYFSETQRNKGNFPGRFSGRQFSNSRSEMNVSTLELGDSALYLCASSYPQGKAFFGQGTRLTVV.

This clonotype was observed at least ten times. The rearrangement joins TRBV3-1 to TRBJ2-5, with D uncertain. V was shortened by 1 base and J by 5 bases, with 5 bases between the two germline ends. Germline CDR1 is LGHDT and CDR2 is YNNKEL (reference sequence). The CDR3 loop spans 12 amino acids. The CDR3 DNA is TGTGCCAGCAGCCAAGTGCGGGAGACCCAGTACTTC. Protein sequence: CASSQVRETQYF.

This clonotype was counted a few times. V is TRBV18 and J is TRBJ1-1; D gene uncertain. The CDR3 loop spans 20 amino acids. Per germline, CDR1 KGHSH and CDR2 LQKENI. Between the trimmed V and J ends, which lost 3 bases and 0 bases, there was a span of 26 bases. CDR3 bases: TGTGCCAGCTCACCCTCGCTGACGGCAAGGGATTGGCAAATGAACACTGAAGCTTTCTTT. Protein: CASSPSLTARDWQMNTEAFF.

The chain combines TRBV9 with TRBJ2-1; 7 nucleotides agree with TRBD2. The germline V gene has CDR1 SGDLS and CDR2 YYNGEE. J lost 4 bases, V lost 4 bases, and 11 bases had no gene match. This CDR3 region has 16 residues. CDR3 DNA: TGTGCCAGCAGCACCAGCCCGGCGGGGGTTTACAATGAGCAGTTCTTC. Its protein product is CASSTSPAGVYNEQFF.

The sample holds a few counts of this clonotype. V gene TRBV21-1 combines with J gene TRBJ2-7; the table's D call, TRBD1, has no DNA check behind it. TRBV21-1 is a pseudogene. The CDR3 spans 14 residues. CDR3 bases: TGTGCCAGCAGCCGACACGACAGGCCCTACGAGCAGTACTTC. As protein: CASSRHDRPYEQYF.

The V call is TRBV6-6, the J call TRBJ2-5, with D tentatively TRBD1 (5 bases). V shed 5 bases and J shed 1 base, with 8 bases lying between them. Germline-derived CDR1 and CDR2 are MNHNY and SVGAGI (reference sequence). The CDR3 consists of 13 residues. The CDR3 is CASSATAQETQYF. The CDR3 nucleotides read TGTGCCAGCAGTGCGACAGCCCAAGAGACCCAGTACTTC.